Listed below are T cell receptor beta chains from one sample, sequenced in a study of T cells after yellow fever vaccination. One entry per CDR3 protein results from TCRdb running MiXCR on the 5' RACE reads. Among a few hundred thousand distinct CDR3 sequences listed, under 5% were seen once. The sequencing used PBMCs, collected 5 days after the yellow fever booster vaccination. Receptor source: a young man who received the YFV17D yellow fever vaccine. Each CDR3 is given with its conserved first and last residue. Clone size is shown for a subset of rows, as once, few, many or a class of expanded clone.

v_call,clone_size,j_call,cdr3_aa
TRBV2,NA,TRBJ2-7,CASSDKMTGASYEQYF
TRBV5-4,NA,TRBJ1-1,CASSLVAQMMNTEAFF
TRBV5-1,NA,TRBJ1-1,CASSPWGENTEAFF
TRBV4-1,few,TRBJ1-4,CASSQVQAGEEKLFF
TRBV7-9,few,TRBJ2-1,CASSRGIHEQFF
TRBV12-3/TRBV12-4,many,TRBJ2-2,CASISEGLRELFF
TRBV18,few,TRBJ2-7,CASSLWEEQYF
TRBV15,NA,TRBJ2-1,CATSRDYRGQDNEQFF
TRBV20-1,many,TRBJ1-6,CSASDPGLENSPLHF
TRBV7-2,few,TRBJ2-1,CASSLSPGTRYNEQFF
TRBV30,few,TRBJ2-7,CAWKDKDASYEQYF
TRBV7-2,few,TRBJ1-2,CASSLGMGGYGYTF
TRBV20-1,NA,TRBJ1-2,CSARQLNYGYTF
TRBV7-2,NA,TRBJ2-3,CASATGGTQYF
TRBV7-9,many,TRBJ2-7,CASSRTGDEQYF
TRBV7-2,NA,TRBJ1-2,CASSSAGRTHGYTF
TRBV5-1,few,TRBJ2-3,CASRSGGADTQYF